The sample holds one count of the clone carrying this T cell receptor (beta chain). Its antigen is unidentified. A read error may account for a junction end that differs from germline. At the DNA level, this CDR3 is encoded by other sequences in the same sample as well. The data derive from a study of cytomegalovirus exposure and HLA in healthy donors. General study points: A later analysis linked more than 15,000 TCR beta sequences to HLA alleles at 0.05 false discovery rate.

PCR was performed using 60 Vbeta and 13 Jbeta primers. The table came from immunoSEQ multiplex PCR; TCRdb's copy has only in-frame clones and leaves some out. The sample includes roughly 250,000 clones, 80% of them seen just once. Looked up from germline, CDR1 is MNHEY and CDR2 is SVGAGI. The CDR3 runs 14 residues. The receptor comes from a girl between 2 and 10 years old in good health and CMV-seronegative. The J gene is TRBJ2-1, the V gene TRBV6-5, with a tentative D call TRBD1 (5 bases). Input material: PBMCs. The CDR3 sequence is CASSYSDRWDEQFF. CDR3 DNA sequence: TGTGCTAGCAGTTACTCTGACAGATGGGATGAGCAGTTCTTC.